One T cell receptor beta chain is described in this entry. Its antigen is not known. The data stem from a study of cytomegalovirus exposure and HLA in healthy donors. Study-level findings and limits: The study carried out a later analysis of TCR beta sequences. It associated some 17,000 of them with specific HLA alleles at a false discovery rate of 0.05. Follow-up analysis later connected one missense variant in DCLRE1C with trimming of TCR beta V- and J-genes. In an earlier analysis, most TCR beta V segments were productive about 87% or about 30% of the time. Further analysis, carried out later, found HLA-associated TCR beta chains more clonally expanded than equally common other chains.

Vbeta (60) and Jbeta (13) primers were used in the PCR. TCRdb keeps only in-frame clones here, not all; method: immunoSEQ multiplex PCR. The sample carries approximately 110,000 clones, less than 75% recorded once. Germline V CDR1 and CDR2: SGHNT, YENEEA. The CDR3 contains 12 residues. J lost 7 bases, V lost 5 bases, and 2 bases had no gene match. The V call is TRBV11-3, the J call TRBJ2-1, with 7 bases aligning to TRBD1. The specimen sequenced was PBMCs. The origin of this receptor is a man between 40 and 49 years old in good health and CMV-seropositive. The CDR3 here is CASSMTGNEQFF. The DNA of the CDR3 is TGTGCCAGCAGCATGACAGGGAATGAGCAGTTCTTC.